This T cell receptor beta chain comes out of a study of blood T cell repertoires in COVID-19. Across the study: Some COVID-19 samples were acute and others convalescent; all came from the United States, Italy and Spain. Sources were T cells, B-cell-depleted T cells, or PBMCs; the material itself was cDNA or gDNA.

V was pared by 0 bases and J by 0 bases, with 6 bases between. The CDR3 length is 13 residues. Germline V gene sequence: CDR1 SQVTM, CDR2 ANQGSEA. Per the study methods: For nucleated cells, counts were estimated from reference gene primer amplification. Repertoires were generated with immunoSEQ multiplex PCR, while TCRdb's copy carries only in-frame clones and drops some. That table furnishes V, J and clone size, whereas the DNA furnished D and trimming. The profile shows just over 300,000 clones, about 90% of them singletons. Input material: peripheral blood. This chain links TRBV29-1 with TRBJ2-7; D is perhaps TRBD2 (6 bases). The sequence was obtained from a young man with active or convalescent COVID-19. The chain's CDR3 is CSVEEGGSYEQYF. The CDR3 DNA sequence: TGCAGCGTTGAAGAGGGGGGCTCCTACGAGCAGTACTTC.